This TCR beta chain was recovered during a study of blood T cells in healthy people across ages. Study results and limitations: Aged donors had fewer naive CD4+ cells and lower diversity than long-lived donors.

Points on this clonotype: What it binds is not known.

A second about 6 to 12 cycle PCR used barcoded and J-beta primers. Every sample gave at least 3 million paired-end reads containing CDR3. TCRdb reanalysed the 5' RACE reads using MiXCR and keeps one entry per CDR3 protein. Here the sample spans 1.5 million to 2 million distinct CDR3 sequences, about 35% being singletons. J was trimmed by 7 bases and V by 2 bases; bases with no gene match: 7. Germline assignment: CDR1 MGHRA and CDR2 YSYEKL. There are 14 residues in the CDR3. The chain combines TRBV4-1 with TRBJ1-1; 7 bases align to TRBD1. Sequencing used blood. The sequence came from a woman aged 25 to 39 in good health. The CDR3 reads CASSQFTGQDEAFF. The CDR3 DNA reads TGCGCCAGCAGCCAATTTACCGGACAGGATGAAGCTTTCTTT.